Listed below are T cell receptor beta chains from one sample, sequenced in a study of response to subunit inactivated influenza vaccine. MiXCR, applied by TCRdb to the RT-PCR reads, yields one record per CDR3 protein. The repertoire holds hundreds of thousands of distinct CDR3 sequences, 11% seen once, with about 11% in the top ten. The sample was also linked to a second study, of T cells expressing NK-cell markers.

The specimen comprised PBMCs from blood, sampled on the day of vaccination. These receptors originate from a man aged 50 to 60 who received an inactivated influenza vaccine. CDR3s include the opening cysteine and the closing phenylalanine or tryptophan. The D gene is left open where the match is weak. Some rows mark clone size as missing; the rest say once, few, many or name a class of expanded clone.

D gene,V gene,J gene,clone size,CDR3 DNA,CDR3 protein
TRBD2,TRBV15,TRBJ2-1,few,TGTGCCACCAGCAGCGTCCCACTAGCGGAGGACAATGAGCAGTTCTTC,CATSSVPLAEDNEQFF
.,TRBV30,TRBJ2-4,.,TGTGCCTGGAACTCGGACACCGACATTCAGTACTTC,CAWNSDTDIQYF
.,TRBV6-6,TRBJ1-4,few,TGTGCCAGCAGGCCTTCTAATGAAAAACTGTTTTTT,CASRPSNEKLFF
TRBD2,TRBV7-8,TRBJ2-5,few,TGTGCAGCGACTAGCGGGAGATTACAAGAGACCCAGTACTTC,CAATSGRLQETQYF
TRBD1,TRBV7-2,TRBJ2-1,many,TGTGCCAGCAGCTTAGGGTCAGGGGGTAGATACAATGAGCAGTTCTTC,CASSLGSGGRYNEQFF
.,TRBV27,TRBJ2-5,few,TGTGCCAGCAGTCCCCTGGGCAGGTCACAAGAGACCCAGTACTTC,CASSPLGRSQETQYF
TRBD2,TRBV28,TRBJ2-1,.,TGTGCCAGCAGTTTTCTAACTAGCGGGCCTTTTAATGAGCAGTTCTTC,CASSFLTSGPFNEQFF
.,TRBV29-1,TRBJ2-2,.,TGCAGCGTTGGGGTGACAGGAGGGAGTTCCGGGGAGCTGTTTTTT,CSVGVTGGSSGELFF
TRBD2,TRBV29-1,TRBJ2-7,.,TGCAGCGTTGTGGGAAGTGCTAGCGGGAGTTCGTACGAGCAGTACTTC,CSVVGSASGSSYEQYF
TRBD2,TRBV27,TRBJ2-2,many,TGTGCCAGCAGTTTATCAGTGGGAGGGCCCGTCGGGGAGCTGTTTTTT,CASSLSVGGPVGELFF
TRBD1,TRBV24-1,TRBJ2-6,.,TGTGCCACCAATACCGGGACAGGGGCTGGGGCCAACGTCCTGACTTTC,CATNTGTGAGANVLTF
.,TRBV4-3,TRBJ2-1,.,TGCGCCAGCAGCCAAGATCACCGGGGCAATGAGCAGTTCTTC,CASSQDHRGNEQFF
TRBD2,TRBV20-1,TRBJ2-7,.,TGCAGTGCTAGAGGACTAGCGGTATCCTACGAGCAGTACTTC,CSARGLAVSYEQYF
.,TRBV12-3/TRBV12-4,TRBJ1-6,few,TGTGCCAGCAGTCGAGAACTACTCGGGGTGGATAATTCACCCCTCCACTTT,CASSRELLGVDNSPLHF
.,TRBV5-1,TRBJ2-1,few,TGCGCCAGCAGCTTGGCGGAACGGCACAATGAGCAGTTCTTC,CASSLAERHNEQFF
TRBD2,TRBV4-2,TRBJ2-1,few,TGTGCCAGCAGCCAAGTGACTAGCAGCTACAATGAGCAGTTCTTC,CASSQVTSSYNEQFF
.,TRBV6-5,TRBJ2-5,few,TGTGCCAGCAGTTACGAGGGGCTGAAGACCCAGTACTTC,CASSYEGLKTQYF
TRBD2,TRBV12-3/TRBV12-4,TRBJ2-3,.,TGTGCCAGCAGCCCCAGGGAGGGAACGGTAGATACGCAGTATTTT,CASSPREGTVDTQYF
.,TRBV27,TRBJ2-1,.,TGTGCCAGCAGTTTATCTTACAGGGCTGAGCAGTTCTTC,CASSLSYRAEQFF
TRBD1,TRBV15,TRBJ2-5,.,TGTGCCACCAGCAGAGATTTGGGACAGTTCCAAGAGACCCAGTACTTC,CATSRDLGQFQETQYF
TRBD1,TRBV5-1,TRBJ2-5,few,TGCGCCAGCAGCCTGGGGGACAGGGGAAGTGAGGAGACCCAGTACTTC,CASSLGDRGSEETQYF
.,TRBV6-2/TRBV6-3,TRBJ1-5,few,TGTGCCAGCAGTTACTACTTAGGAAATCAGCCCCAGCATTTT,CASSYYLGNQPQHF
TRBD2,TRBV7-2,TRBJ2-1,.,TGTGCCAGCAGCTTAGCTGGCGGGGGGACCCTCTCCTACAATGAGCAGTTCTTC,CASSLAGGGTLSYNEQFF
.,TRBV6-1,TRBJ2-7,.,TGTGCCAGCAGTGAATTATTCATTAACTACGAGCAGTACTTC,CASSELFINYEQYF
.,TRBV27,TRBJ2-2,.,TGTGCCAGCAGTTTAAGTCGGGCCACCGGGGAGCTGTTTTTT,CASSLSRATGELFF
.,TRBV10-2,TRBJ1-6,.,TGCGCCAGCAGTCTTGCCTATAATTCACCCCTCCACTTT,CASSLAYNSPLHF
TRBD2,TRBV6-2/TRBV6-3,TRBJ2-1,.,TGTGCCAGCAGTTACTCAGCGGGGGCTTACAATGAGCAGTTCTTC,CASSYSAGAYNEQFF
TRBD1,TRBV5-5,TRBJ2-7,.,TGTGCCAGCAGGATGACAGGGGCAAAGGTGAACGAGCAGTACTTC,CASRMTGAKVNEQYF
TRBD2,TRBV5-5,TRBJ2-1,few,TGTGCCAGCAGCCGATTGTCTAGCGGGACTTACAATGAGCAGTTCTTC,CASSRLSSGTYNEQFF
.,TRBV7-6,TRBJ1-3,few,TGTGCCAGCAGCTTAGTCGACAGCGCCTCTGGAAACACCATATATTTT,CASSLVDSASGNTIYF
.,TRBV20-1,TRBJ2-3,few,TGCAGTGCTAGCCAGACAGTTAGCACAGATACGCAGTATTTT,CSASQTVSTDTQYF
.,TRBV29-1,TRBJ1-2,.,TGCAGCGTTACACAGTCTAACTATGGCTACACCTTC,CSVTQSNYGYTF
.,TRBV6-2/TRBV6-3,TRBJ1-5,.,TGTGCCAGCACCAGGACTAATAGCAATCAGCCCCAGCATTTT,CASTRTNSNQPQHF
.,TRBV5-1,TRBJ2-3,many,TGTGCCAGCAGTTACGGCACAGATACGCAGTATTTT,CASSYGTDTQYF
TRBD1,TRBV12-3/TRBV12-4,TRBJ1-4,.,TGTGCCAGCACCGGGCCCCGGACAGGGCGAGAAAAACTGTTTTTT,CASTGPRTGREKLFF
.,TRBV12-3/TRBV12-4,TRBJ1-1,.,TGTGCCAGCAGTAGCGGGGCAGGGGCAGCTTTCTTT,CASSSGAGAAFF
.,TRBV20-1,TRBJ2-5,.,TGCAGTGCTAGACTAGAATTCGAGACCCAGTACTTC,CSARLEFETQYF
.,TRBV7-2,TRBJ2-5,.,TGTGCCAGCAGCCTCCGGACAGGAGGGGAGACCCAGTACTTC,CASSLRTGGETQYF
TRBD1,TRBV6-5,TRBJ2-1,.,TGTGCCAGCAGTTACCGTTGGACAGGTAGGGACAATGAGCAGTTCTTC,CASSYRWTGRDNEQFF
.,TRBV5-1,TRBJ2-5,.,TGCGCCAGCAGCTTACGGCCCTTACAAGAGACCCAGTACTTC,CASSLRPLQETQYF
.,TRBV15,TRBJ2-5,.,TGTGCCACCAGTGAAGATCCGGAGGGCCGAGAGACCCAGTACTTC,CATSEDPEGRETQYF
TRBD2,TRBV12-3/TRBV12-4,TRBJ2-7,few,TGTGCCAGCAGTAAGAGCGGGAGTTACTACGAGCAGTACTTC,CASSKSGSYYEQYF